A single sample gave rise to the 27 T cell receptor beta chains below, sequenced in a study of shared T cell receptors in the human thymus. The data were produced by immunoSEQ multiplex PCR, yet TCRdb's version contains in-frame clones alone and is incomplete. The sample yields 700,000 or so clones, over 75% seen once. The same data also went into a second study, on human thymus T cells.

Sequencing was carried out using thymocytes. All receptors come from a girl in the first two years of life with a congenital heart defect.

The gene calls are TRBV2 and TRBJ2-6; D perhaps matches TRBD1 (5 bases). Trimming took off 4 bases at V and 2 bases at J, with 18 bases between the two ends. The CDR3 extends over 18 amino acids. Per the germline V gene, CDR1 is SNHLY and CDR2 is FYNNEI. CDR3 sequence: CASSAQTVSGAGANVLTF. As DNA, the CDR3 is TGTGCCAGCAGTGCCCAGACAGTGTCAGGAGCTGGGGCCAACGTCCTGACTTTC.

The chain joins TRBV5-5 to TRBJ1-2, with 7 bases identical to TRBD1. Germline V gene lookup returns CDR1 SGHKS and CDR2 YYEKEE (reference sequence). V shed 4 bases, J shed 2 bases, and the junction held 5 bases outside the gene matches. The CDR3 has 14 residues. The CDR3 sequence: CASSPQQGNYGYTF. The CDR3 DNA is TGTGCCAGCAGCCCGCAACAGGGGAACTATGGCTACACCTTC.

The chain employs TRBV27 and TRBJ1-6, with D perhaps matching TRBD1 (6 bases). The CDR3 extends over 21 amino acids. Per germline, CDR1 MNHEY and CDR2 SMNVEV (reference sequence). V lost 4 bases to trimming and J lost 6 bases, with 31 bases between them. As DNA, the CDR3 is TGTGCCAGCAGTTCTTACCTCCGGGACGGAATAACCAGGGGTCGTAATTCACCCCTCCACTTT. Its protein product is CASSSYLRDGITRGRNSPLHF.

The J gene is TRBJ2-1, the V gene TRBV28; 14 bases line up with TRBD2. Germline V gene sequence: CDR1 MDHEN, CDR2 SYDVKM. Trimming at V came to 1 base and at J to 6 bases, leaving 17 bases not matched to a gene. There are 21 residues in the CDR3. The CDR3 loop reads CASSLSRPGLAGERPLNEQFF. The CDR3 DNA reads TGTGCCAGCAGTTTATCCCGGCCGGGACTAGCGGGGGAAAGGCCCCTCAATGAGCAGTTCTTC.

This chain uses TRBV7-6 with TRBJ2-5; 7 nucleotides match TRBD2. Germline V gene sequence: CDR1 SGHVS, CDR2 FNYEAQ. The CDR3 totals 14 residues. After removal of 1 base from V and 3 bases from J, the junction contained 2 bases not matched to a gene. The CDR3 region is CASSLVRGEETQYF. The DNA of the CDR3 is TGTGCCAGCAGCTTAGTTCGGGGGGAAGAGACCCAGTACTTC.

The chain couples TRBV4-3 to TRBJ2-3, with a possible D match to TRBD1 (6 bases). The CDR3 totals 14 residues. Germline CDR1 is LGHNA and CDR2 is YSLEER. With 0 bases removed from V and 4 bases from J, the gap between germline ends came to 8 bases. CDR3 sequence reads: CASSQEQGADTQYF. The CDR3 bases are TGCGCCAGCAGCCAAGAACAGGGAGCAGATACGCAGTATTTT.

V is TRBV5-1 and J is TRBJ1-1; D gene ambiguous. With 3 bases removed from V and 1 base from J, the gap between germline ends came to 22 bases. The CDR3 covers 18 residues. Germline CDR1 reads SGHRS; CDR2 reads YFSETQ. CDR3 DNA sequence: TGCGCCAGCAGCTCATCCCACGGCGGGCGGACGGAGAACACTGAAGCTTTCTTT. This gives the protein CASSSSHGGRTENTEAFF.

The J gene is TRBJ2-5, the V gene TRBV5-6, with a possible D match to TRBD1 (5 bases). This CDR3 region has 15 residues. The germline gives CDR1 SGHDT, CDR2 YYEEEE. Trimming took off 5 bases at V and 2 bases at J, with 16 bases between the two ends. The CDR3 reads CASSLNSREQETQYF. CDR3 DNA sequence: TGTGCCAGCAGTCTAAATAGCAGGGAACAAGAGACCCAGTACTTC.

V usage is TRBV7-9 and J usage is TRBJ1-1; 7 bases agree with TRBD1. Germline trimming cut 5 bases from V and 7 bases from J; bases unmatched to any gene: 4. Germline CDR1 and CDR2: SEHNR and FQNEAQ (reference sequence). The CDR3 extends over 12 amino acids. CDR3 loop: CASSRDSSEAFF. The CDR3 DNA reads TGTGCCAGCAGCCGGGACAGCAGTGAAGCTTTCTTT.

The V call is TRBV5-1, the J call TRBJ2-7; 8 nucleotides line up with TRBD1. V was clipped by 0 bases and J by 5 bases; unmatched bases: 4. This CDR3 is 14 amino acids long. The germline CDR1 and CDR2 sequences are SGHRS and YFSETQ. The CDR3 coding sequence is TGCGCCAGCAGCTTGGAAGGGACAGGAAACGAGCAGTACTTC. It encodes CASSLEGTGNEQYF.

The CDR3 DNA reads as TGCAGCGTTGCGGGATATAGGGACTATGGCTACACCTTC. Its translation is CSVAGYRDYGYTF. This chain connects TRBV29-1 to TRBJ1-2; D call uncertain. Trimming removed 4 bases from V and 3 bases from J, with 12 bases in between. The CDR3 totals 13 residues. Germline CDR1 is SQVTM and CDR2 is ANQGSEA. The full variable domain, its missing parts supplied by reference TRBV29-1 and TRBJ1-2, is SAVISQKPSRDICQRGTSLTIQCQVDSQVTMMFWYRQQPGQSLTLIATANQGSEATYESGFVIDKFPISRPNLTFSTLTVSNMSPEDSSIYLCSVAGYRDYGYTFGSGTRLTVV.

V is TRBV2 and J is TRBJ2-2; D is unclear. The CDR3 extends over 11 amino acids. V lost 8 bases, J lost 5 bases, and 6 bases lay in between. Germline CDR1 SNHLY, CDR2 FYNNEI. The CDR3, as DNA: TGTGCCAGCGCTAGGACCGGGGAGCTGTTTTTT. It is translated as CASARTGELFF. Supplemented by reference TRBV2 and TRBJ2-2, the full variable domain reads EPEVTQTPSHQVTQMGQEVILRCVPISNHLYFYWYRQILGQKVEFLVSFYNNEISEKSEIFDDQFSVERPDGSNFTLKIRSTKLEDSAMYFCASARTGELFFGEGSRLTVL.

The chain combines TRBV4-3 with TRBJ1-3; D not certain. Germline-derived CDR1 and CDR2 are LGHNA and YSLEER. The CDR3 extends over 17 amino acids. Trimming took off 2 bases at V and 0 bases at J, with 14 bases between the two ends. The DNA for the CDR3 is TGCGCCAGCAGCCAACGACTGGAACCCAACTCTGGAAACACCATATATTTT. The encoded protein is CASSQRLEPNSGNTIYF.

This sequence joins TRBV7-2 and TRBJ2-1; maybe TRBD2 (5 bases). CDR1 is SGHTA, CDR2 FQGNSA, per germline. This CDR3 contains 15 residues. The V gene lost 7 bases and the J gene lost 5 bases, with 18 bases spanning the gap. DNA for the CDR3: TGTGCCAGCACTAGCCGGTCGGCCTGGAACAATGAGCAGTTCTTC. Residues: CASTSRSAWNNEQFF.

The rearrangement links TRBV5-5 to TRBJ1-6, with D maybe TRBD1 (6 bases). CDR1 is SGHKS, CDR2 YYEKEE, per germline (reference sequence). Trimming took 4 bases from V and 10 from J, leaving 15 bases between them. The CDR3 is 14 residues long. In DNA, the CDR3 is TGTGCCAGCAGCCTGTTTACAGGGAAGTCACCCCTCCACTTT. Translation: CASSLFTGKSPLHF.

V gene TRBV2 combines with J gene TRBJ2-3; 16 bases are a match to TRBD2. The V and J ends lost 7 bases and 5 bases, in that order; junction bases with no gene match: 6. The germline V gene has CDR1 SNHLY and CDR2 FYNNEI. The CDR3 runs 16 residues. This CDR3 reads CASIMGLAGGQDTQYF. In nucleotides, the CDR3 is TGTGCCAGCATTATGGGACTAGCGGGGGGGCAAGATACGCAGTATTTT.

The chain uses TRBV11-2 and TRBJ1-2, with no clear D. V was trimmed by 1 base and J by 5 bases, leaving 5 bases between them. The CDR3 has 12 amino acids. CDR1 and CDR2 (germline): SGHAT, FQNNGV. Here the CDR3 reads CASSLVPYGYTF. The CDR3 nucleotides read TGTGCCAGCAGCTTAGTCCCGTATGGCTACACCTTC.

The chain joins TRBV5-1 to TRBJ2-7; D may be TRBD1 (6 bases). Germline V CDR1 and CDR2: SGHRS, YFSETQ. The CDR3 totals 18 residues. Between the trimmed V and J ends, which lost 2 bases and 4 bases, there was a span of 25 bases. CDR3 loop: CASSLKSAAPGASYEQYF. The CDR3 DNA sequence: TGCGCCAGCAGCTTAAAGTCCGCTGCTCCAGGGGCGAGTTACGAGCAGTACTTC.

This chain joins TRBV11-2 and TRBJ2-1, with TRBD2 matching over 9 bases. Germline CDR1 is SGHAT and CDR2 is FQNNGV. V lost 2 bases, J lost 4 bases, and 6 bases stayed unmatched. The CDR3 spans 16 residues. This chain's CDR3 is CASSLRLAGRYNEQFF. The CDR3 nucleotides read TGTGCCAGCAGCTTAAGGCTAGCGGGGAGGTACAATGAGCAGTTCTTC.

The sample holds one count of this clone. The chain employs TRBV28 and TRBJ1-1; 7 positions agree with TRBD1. There are 14 residues in the CDR3. Germline lookup yields CDR1 MDHEN and CDR2 SYDVKM. Germline trimming cut 5 bases from V and 2 bases from J; bases unmatched to any gene: 5. The CDR3 nucleotides are TGTGCCAGCAGTCGCCGGACAGGAAACACTGAAGCTTTCTTT. Translating it yields CASSRRTGNTEAFF.

This clone was seen more than once but under ten times. V gene TRBV9 combines with J gene TRBJ1-4; D is undetermined. The CDR3 runs to 16 residues. The V end was cut by 3 bases, the J end by 7 bases, with 19 bases between. Germline loops: CDR1 SGDLS, CDR2 YYNGEE. CDR3 protein: CASSAGPPREGEKLFF. The CDR3 DNA follows: TGTGCCAGCAGCGCGGGTCCCCCGCGAGAGGGTGAAAAACTGTTTTTT.

The gene calls are TRBV7-6 and TRBJ2-1; the match to TRBD1 covers 9 bases. V lost 2 bases, J lost 4 bases, and 3 bases stayed unmatched. The CDR3 contains 15 residues. The germline gives CDR1 SGHVS, CDR2 FNYEAQ. CDR3 protein: CASSLRTGEYNEQFF. The CDR3 bases are TGTGCCAGCAGCTTAAGGACAGGGGAATACAATGAGCAGTTCTTC.

As for this clone: The germline gene is not matched at one end of the junction; a read error may be the cause. The chain has TRBV7-7 and TRBJ2-5, with a weak D call TRBD1 (6 bases). The CDR3 runs to 17 residues. The V gene's germline CDR1 is SSHAT and CDR2 FNYEAQ (reference sequence). In DNA, the CDR3 is TGTGCTAGCAGCTTAGGGGGTAGGGGCGATTCTAAAGAGACCCAGTACTTC. It translates to CASSLGGRGDSKETQYF.

The chain carries TRBV4-2 and TRBJ1-1; D gene ambiguous. Germline V gives CDR1 LGHNA, CDR2 YNFKEQ. The CDR3 length is 14 residues. Trimming cost V 4 bases and J 1 base, with 10 bases left between them. The CDR3 DNA reads as TGTGCCAGCAGCCTAAAAACCGGGAACACTGAAGCTTTCTTT. Translated: CASSLKTGNTEAFF.

V gene TRBV5-1 combines with J gene TRBJ2-5, with TRBD2 identical over 13 bases. The CDR3 has 16 residues. With 5 bases clipped from V and 4 bases from J, the junction kept 8 bases outside the gene matches. The germline V gene encodes CDR1 SGHRS and CDR2 YFSETQ. The CDR3 DNA follows: TGCGCCAGCAGTTACGGGACTAGCGGGGAGATAGAGACCCAGTACTTC. Residues: CASSYGTSGEIETQYF.

The chain couples TRBV27 to TRBJ1-1, with D perhaps matching TRBD1 (5 bases). The germline V and J ends were trimmed by 6 bases and 0 bases, with 14 bases remaining between them. Germline V gene data show CDR1 as MNHEY and CDR2 as SMNVEV (reference sequence). This CDR3 is built from 15 residues. In nucleotides, the CDR3 is TGTGCCAGCAGAGGACGGGGGGAAATGAACACTGAAGCTTTCTTT. Translating gives CASRGRGEMNTEAFF.

This clone was counted only a few times. The chain joins TRBV5-6 to TRBJ1-2, with D tentatively TRBD1 (6 bases). V was pared by 3 bases and J by 4 bases, with 10 bases between. The CDR3 runs 13 residues. CDR1 SGHDT and CDR2 YYEEEE come from the germline V gene. CDR3 loop: CASSSDSIYGYTF. In DNA, the CDR3 is TGTGCCAGCAGCTCGGACAGTATCTATGGCTACACCTTC.